The 20 T cell receptor beta chains reported below all come from one sample, sequenced in a study of T cell repertoires in ileal Crohn's disease. Profiling relied on immunoSEQ multiplex PCR, and the TCRdb table lists in-frame clones only, not all of them. Counted here are about 6,000 clones, 70% to 90% occurring once; the ten biggest clones make up 7.5% to 10%. Source material: ileal tissue. These receptors were obtained from an adult with Crohn's disease.

The gene calls are TRBV6-6 and TRBJ1-4; D not certain. The CDR3 has 14 residues. CDR1 and CDR2 (germline): MNHNY, SVGAGI (reference sequence). V lost 6 bases and J lost 8, with 16 bases in between. CDR3 amino acids: CASRHTDGSEKLFF. In nucleotides, the CDR3 is TGTGCCAGCAGACACACCGACGGTAGCGAAAAACTGTTTTTT.

This sequence joins TRBV5-1 and TRBJ2-7, with a weak D call TRBD2 (6 bases). The CDR3 runs 14 residues. Germline V lookup: CDR1 SGHRS, CDR2 YFSETQ. Trimming cost V 4 bases and J 5 bases, with 16 bases left between them. This CDR3 is CASSIAGYLDEQYF. The CDR3, as DNA: TGCGCCAGCAGCATTGCGGGGTATCTGGACGAGCAGTACTTC.

This chain connects TRBV9 to TRBJ2-3, with 7 bases lining up with TRBD2. The CDR3 is 15 residues long. The V gene's germline CDR1 is SGDLS and CDR2 YYNGEE. J was trimmed by 4 bases and V by 0 bases; bases with no gene match: 5. DNA of the CDR3: TGTGCCAGCAGCGTAGCTGGGACTACCGCAGATACGCAGTATTTT. Protein sequence: CASSVAGTTADTQYF.

CDR3 nucleotide sequence: TGTGCCAGCAGCTTAGTTTGGGGCACGATAGCTAGCACAGATACGCAGTATTTT. Encoded protein: CASSLVWGTIASTDTQYF. The J gene is TRBJ2-3, the V gene TRBV7-9; D is possibly TRBD1 (5 bases). Germline V gives CDR1 SEHNR, CDR2 FQNEAQ (reference sequence). This CDR3 is 18 amino acids long. V lost 1 base, J lost 0 bases, and 17 bases lay in between.

J is TRBJ1-5 and V is TRBV7-6; D is possibly TRBD1 (5 bases). The germline CDR1 and CDR2 sequences are SGHVS and FNYEAQ. Trimming removed 0 bases from V and 1 base from J, with 10 bases in between. This CDR3 comprises 16 residues. The CDR3 is CASSLAAGQSNQPQHF. The CDR3 bases are TGTGCCAGCAGCTTAGCGGCAGGACAAAGCAATCAGCCCCAGCATTTT.

The chain has TRBV29-1 and TRBJ2-3; D gene uncertain. CDR1 is SQVTM and CDR2 is ANQGSEA in the germline V gene. Trimming stripped 7 bases from V and 1 base from J, with 9 bases between. The CDR3 contains 12 residues. CDR3 DNA sequence: TGCAGCGGTCTCCTCGGCACAGATACGCAGTATTTT. This encodes CSGLLGTDTQYF.

The CDR3 nucleotides read TGTGCCAGCAGTGAAGGAGGGTCGGCTGGAAACACCATATATTTT. Its translation is CASSEGGSAGNTIYF. The chain employs TRBV6-1 and TRBJ1-3; the D is unclear. In germline, CDR1 is MNHNS, CDR2 SASEGT. With 1 base removed from V and 2 bases from J, the gap between germline ends came to 9 bases. The CDR3 spans 15 residues.

This sequence joins TRBV4-2 and TRBJ2-1; TRBD2 matches 7 bases. Germline V gene data show CDR1 as LGHNA and CDR2 as YNFKEQ. The CDR3 has 16 residues. Trimming took 0 bases from V and 2 from J; bases not matched to a gene: 4. The CDR3 coding sequence is TGTGCCAGCAGCCAAGATACGGCGGGGGCCTACAATGAGCAGTTCTTC. Translating gives CASSQDTAGAYNEQFF.

This chain links TRBV2 with TRBJ2-5; 9 nucleotides line up with TRBD1. The J call is uncertain, as TRBJ2-7 better fits the DNA end. CDR3 length: 14 residues. Germline lookup yields CDR1 SNHLY and CDR2 FYNNEI. CDR3 residues: CASVRDRVTYEQYF. The CDR3, as DNA: TGTGCCAGCGTCCGGGACAGGGTAACCTACGAGCAGTACTTC.

Turning to this clone: One end of the junction fails to match germline, which may point to a read error. The chain couples TRBV27 to TRBJ1-2; D ambiguous. The germline V gene encodes CDR1 MNHEY and CDR2 SMNVEV (reference sequence). The CDR3 runs 17 residues. CDR3 sequence: CASSLSPSQVGGYGYTF. The CDR3 bases are TGTGCCAGCAGTCTATCCCCCTCGCAAGTTGGAGGTTATGGCTACACCTTC.

This chain joins TRBV5-1 and TRBJ2-7, with D tentatively TRBD2 (5 bases). Germline V CDR1 and CDR2: SGHRS, YFSETQ. This CDR3 has 13 residues. With 3 bases removed from V and 4 bases from J, the gap between germline ends came to 11 bases. CDR3 nucleotide sequence: TGCGCCAGCAGCTCCGAAGGACTGTACGAGCAGTACTTC. The encoded protein is CASSSEGLYEQYF.

The chain uses TRBV30 and TRBJ2-1, with D perhaps matching TRBD2 (6 bases). Germline CDR1 and CDR2: GTSNPN and SVGIG (reference sequence). This CDR3 is 11 amino acids long. V gave up 2 bases and J gave up 7 bases, with 6 bases separating them. CDR3 nucleotide sequence: TGTGCCTGGAGTCGGGGGAATGAGCAGTTCTTC. Translated: CAWSRGNEQFF. Filled out from reference TRBV30 and TRBJ2-1, the complete variable domain reads SQTIHQWPATLVQPVGSPLSLECTVEGTSNPNLYWYRQAAGRGLQLLFYSVGIGQISSEVPQNLSASRPQDRQFILSSKKLLLSDSGFYLCAWSRGNEQFFGPGTRLTVL.

The J gene is TRBJ2-5, the V gene TRBV23-1; TRBD2 agrees at 7 bases. Judging by the DNA end, TRBJ2-7 fits better; the J call may be wrong. TRBV23-1 is recorded as an ORF, its role being uncertain. This CDR3 spans 13 amino acids. The CDR3 sequence: CASNPGLYYEQYF. The CDR3 DNA reads as TGCGCCAGCAACCCGGGACTATACTACGAGCAGTACTTC.

This clone was seen once. The chain recombines TRBV7-9 with TRBJ2-3, with 13 positions matching TRBD2. The CDR3 loop spans 18 amino acids. V gave up 1 base and J gave up 0 bases; unmatched junction bases: 4. Germline CDR1 and CDR2: SEHNR and FQNEAQ (reference sequence). CDR3 nucleotides: TGTGCCAGCAGCTTAGGACTAGCGGGGGGTCCTAGCACAGATACGCAGTATTTT. This translates into CASSLGLAGGPSTDTQYF.

The chain recombines TRBV19 with TRBJ2-2; 16 bases map to TRBD2. CDR1 and CDR2 (germline): LNHDA, SQIVND (reference sequence). Germline trimming cut 4 bases from V and 8 bases from J; bases unmatched to any gene: 4. The CDR3 has 16 amino acids. The CDR3 protein is CASSRGLAGGAGELFF. For the CDR3, the DNA is TGTGCCAGTAGTAGGGGACTAGCGGGAGGGGCGGGGGAGCTGTTTTTT.

As DNA, the CDR3 is TGTGCCAGCAGGGATACAGGGGTCTATGGCTACACCTTC. It encodes CASRDTGVYGYTF. The chain has TRBV5-8 and TRBJ1-2; 7 bases are a match to TRBD1. V shed 5 bases and J 4 bases; nucleotides not matched to a gene: 5. The CDR3 sequence is 13 residues long. The germline V gene has CDR1 SGHTS and CDR2 YDEGEE.

This sequence joins TRBV5-1 and TRBJ1-2; 11 nucleotides agree with TRBD1. This CDR3 contains 18 residues. V shed 5 bases and J 0 bases; nucleotides not matched to a gene: 12. CDR1 is SGHRS, CDR2 YFSETQ, per germline. The CDR3 coding sequence is TGCGCCAGCAGGTGGCGGACAGGGGGCGACCCTTCTAACTATGGCTACACCTTC. Amino acid sequence: CASRWRTGGDPSNYGYTF.

In this sample, this clone turned up once. One end of the junction fails to match germline, which may point to a read error. The gene calls are TRBV27 and TRBJ1-2, with 7 bases matching TRBD1. The CDR3 consists of 18 residues. Germline CDR1 MNHEY, CDR2 SMNVEV (reference sequence). CDR3 bases: TGTGCCAGCAGTGTATCCCTCCCCACAGGGGCGTCTAACTATGGCTACACCTTC. As protein: CASSVSLPTGASNYGYTF.

The chain carries TRBV11-2 and TRBJ1-6, with 10 bases identical to TRBD1. Germline CDR1 and CDR2: SGHAT and FQNNGV. The CDR3 consists of 16 residues. V was clipped by 4 bases and J by 10 bases; unmatched bases: 10. CDR3 in amino acids: CASSYQVGQGFSPLHF. CDR3 in DNA: TGTGCCAGCAGCTACCAAGTGGGACAGGGGTTCTCACCCCTCCACTTT.

Written as DNA, the CDR3 is TGCGCCAGCAGCTTCGGGGGGGACAGGGCCAGTGAAAAACTGTTTTTT. It translates to CASSFGGDRASEKLFF. The V gene is TRBV4-1, the J gene TRBJ1-4; 9 nucleotides match TRBD1. CDR1 and CDR2 (germline): MGHRA, YSYEKL. Trimming at V came to 5 bases and at J to 7 bases, leaving 11 bases not matched to a gene. The CDR3 sequence is 16 residues long.